The entry below describes one T cell receptor beta chain. In the authors' methods: Amplification from reference gene primers served as the basis for estimated nucleated cell counts. TCRdb keeps only in-frame clones here, not all; method: immunoSEQ multiplex PCR. That table is the source of V, J and clone size, and D and trimming were worked out from the DNA. Of roughly 100,000 clones listed, approximately 91% are singletons. The entry originates in a study of blood T cell repertoires in COVID-19. As for the study in general: Samples came from the United States, Italy and Spain, spanning acute and convalescent COVID-19.

The sequence came from a man aged 45-65 years with acute or convalescent COVID-19. The sequenced material came from peripheral blood.

The CDR3 DNA reads TGTGCCACCAGGTCCCAGGGGGCCACCGGGGAGCTGTTTTTT. It codes for CATRSQGATGELFF. V gene TRBV24-1 combines with J gene TRBJ2-2; 8 bases line up with TRBD1. The CDR3 is 14 residues long. V was pared by 7 bases and J by 4 bases, with 4 bases of the junction left unmatched. Germline V gene sequence: CDR1 KGHDR, CDR2 SFDVKD.